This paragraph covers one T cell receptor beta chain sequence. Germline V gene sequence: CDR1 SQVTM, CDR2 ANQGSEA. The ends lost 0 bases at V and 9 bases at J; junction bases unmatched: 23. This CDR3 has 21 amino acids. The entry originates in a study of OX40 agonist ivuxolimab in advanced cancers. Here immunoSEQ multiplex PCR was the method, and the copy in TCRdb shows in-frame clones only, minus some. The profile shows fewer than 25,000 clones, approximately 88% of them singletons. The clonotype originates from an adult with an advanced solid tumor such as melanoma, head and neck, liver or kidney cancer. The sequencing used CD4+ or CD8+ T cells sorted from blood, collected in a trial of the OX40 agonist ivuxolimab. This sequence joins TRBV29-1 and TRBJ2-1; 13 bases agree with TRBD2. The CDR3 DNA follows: TGCAGCGTTGAAGACCTCGAACTAGCGGGAGGGCCACCCAACCTCGTGGGTGAGCAGTTCTTC. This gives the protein CSVEDLELAGGPPNLVGEQFF.